This T cell receptor (beta chain) was captured in a study of blood T cell repertoires in COVID-19. Study summary: The samples span acute and convalescent COVID-19 from the United States, Italy and Spain. Sources were T cells, B-cell-depleted T cells, or PBMCs; the material itself was cDNA or gDNA.

The count of this clone is one. The CDR3 length is 14 residues. Germline CDR1 MNHEY, CDR2 SMNVEV (reference sequence). Trimming took 2 bases from V and 3 from J, leaving 11 bases between them. In the original analysis: Nucleated cell number was recorded as an estimate derived from reference gene primer amplification. Measured with immunoSEQ multiplex PCR; TCRdb has only the in-frame clones, and not every one. That table gives V, J and clone size, and the DNA gave D and trimming. The table has a few hundred thousand clones, about nine tenths seen once. The origin of this receptor is a woman aged 45 to 65 who had recovered from COVID-19. The rearrangement joins TRBV27 to TRBJ2-7, with D perhaps TRBD2 (7 bases). The specimen sequenced was peripheral blood. The CDR3 loop is CASSLGRGGYEQYF. The CDR3 DNA reads TGTGCCAGCAGTTTAGGGAGGGGGGGCTACGAGCAGTACTTC.